The 25 T cell receptor beta chains below all came from one sample that was sequenced in a study of blood T cell repertoires in COVID-19. The data were produced by immunoSEQ multiplex PCR, yet TCRdb's version contains in-frame clones alone and is incomplete. The sample gives 400,000 to 500,000 clones, approximately 90% of which show up once; around 1.4% is in the top ten. The sequenced sample consisted of peripheral blood. The origin of the receptors is a woman aged 30 to 39 with active or convalescent COVID-19.

V usage is TRBV21-1 and J usage is TRBJ2-4; the table gives TRBD2 as D, unverified against the DNA. TRBV21-1 is a known pseudogene. CDR3 length: 14 residues. The CDR3 bases are TGTGCCGTCCAACACCGGGAGCCCAAAAACATTCAGTACTTC. This encodes CAVQHREPKNIQYF.

The chain employs TRBV25-1 and TRBJ2-1, with 11 nucleotides matching TRBD2. This CDR3 is 15 amino acids long. The trim removed 5 bases at V and 4 bases at J, leaving 4 bases unmatched. The germline V gene encodes CDR1 MGHDK and CDR2 SYGVNS. Written as DNA, the CDR3 is TGTGCCAGCAGTACTCTAGCGGGGGGATACAATGAGCAGTTCTTC. It translates to CASSTLAGGYNEQFF.

V is TRBV5-6 and J is TRBJ2-1; D is unclear. The V and J ends lost 0 bases and 7 bases respectively, with 8 bases between them. This CDR3 is built from 13 residues. Germline-derived CDR1 and CDR2 are SGHDT and YYEEEE. Written as DNA, the CDR3 is TGTGCCAGCAGCTTGGTCGGCAGGAATGAGCAGTTCTTC. The encoded protein is CASSLVGRNEQFF.

The chain combines TRBV9 with TRBJ1-1; no firm D call. CDR1 and CDR2 from the germline V gene are SGDLS and YYNGEE. The CDR3 consists of 16 residues. V lost 2 bases and J lost 4, with 18 bases in between. CDR3 coding DNA: TGTGCCAGCAGCGTGGGTGTCCTCGGGGTAGGCACTGAAGCTTTCTTT. Protein product: CASSVGVLGVGTEAFF.

This clone was observed once. This chain connects TRBV5-4 to TRBJ2-1, with 10 bases lining up with TRBD1. The trim removed 2 bases at V and 9 bases at J, leaving 5 bases unmatched. Germline CDR1 reads SGHNT; CDR2 reads YYREEE (reference sequence). CDR3 size: 14 residues. As DNA, the CDR3 is TGTGCCAGCAGCTTTAGGGACAGGGGCGTTGAGCAGTTCTTC. Translation: CASSFRDRGVEQFF.

The rearrangement joins TRBV10-1 to TRBJ1-3; D is uncertain. The V end was cut by 7 bases, the J end by 8 bases, with 15 bases between. The CDR3 is 13 residues long. The germline V gene has CDR1 WNHNN and CDR2 SYGVQD (reference sequence). In DNA form, the CDR3 reads TGCGCCAGCAAGTTGGGGAGGCCGGACACCATATATTTT. Translation gives CASKLGRPDTIYF.

V and J are TRBV13 and TRBJ2-2, with 9 bases aligning to TRBD1. CDR1 and CDR2 (germline): PRHDT, FYEKMQ (reference sequence). V was pared by 6 bases and J by 4 bases, with 6 bases of the junction left unmatched. The CDR3 is 15 amino acids. The CDR3 reads CASSATGGTTGELFF. The CDR3 nucleotides are TGTGCCAGCAGTGCGACAGGGGGTACCACCGGGGAGCTGTTTTTT.

The J gene is TRBJ1-1, the V gene TRBV6-5; unclear D gene. Germline V lookup: CDR1 MNHEY, CDR2 SVGAGI. This CDR3 is 14 amino acids long. Trimming left V 4 bases short and J 0 bases short, with 9 bases between. The CDR3 is CASSLGSLNTEAFF. CDR3 DNA sequence: TGTGCCAGCAGTTTGGGCAGCTTGAACACTGAAGCTTTCTTT.

The rearrangement joins TRBV27 to TRBJ2-7; 9 nucleotides agree with TRBD1. From germline, CDR1 is MNHEY and CDR2 SMNVEV (reference sequence). With 3 bases clipped from V and 4 bases from J, the junction kept 4 bases outside the gene matches. CDR3 size: 14 residues. CDR3 residues: CASSLDRGRYEQYF. The CDR3 DNA is TGTGCCAGCAGTTTGGACAGGGGTCGGTACGAGCAGTACTTC.

For the CDR3, the DNA is TGTGCCAGCAGCTTAGAAGGGACAGGTTACTCTGGAAACACCATATATTTT. Translating it yields CASSLEGTGYSGNTIYF. V gene TRBV7-6 combines with J gene TRBJ1-3; TRBD1 agrees at 8 bases. CDR3 length: 17 amino acids. J lost 0 bases, V lost 1 base, and 5 bases had no gene match. Germline CDR1 is SGHVS and CDR2 is FNYEAQ.

The V and J genes are TRBV4-1 and TRBJ2-3, with 12 bases matching TRBD2. The germline CDR1 and CDR2 sequences are MGHRA and YSYEKL. After removal of 4 bases from V and 5 bases from J, the junction contained 7 bases not matched to a gene. The CDR3 has 16 amino acids. CDR3 in amino acids: CASSLLTSGSLDTQYF. CDR3 DNA: TGCGCCAGCAGCCTTCTGACTAGCGGGAGTTTAGATACGCAGTATTTT.

DNA of the CDR3: TGTGCCAGCAGTTCCTCAAGCGGGCCACGCCCCGAGCAGTACTTC. Residues: CASSSSSGPRPEQYF. The chain combines TRBV28 with TRBJ2-7; weak D call: TRBD2 (6 bases). The V end was cut by 4 bases, the J end by 6 bases, with 19 bases between. The germline V gene encodes CDR1 MDHEN and CDR2 SYDVKM. This CDR3 comprises 15 residues. Full variable domain (rest looked up from reference TRBV28 and TRBJ2-7): DVKVTQSSRYLVKRTGEKVFLECVQDMDHENMFWYRQDPGLGLRLIYFSYDVKMKEKGDIPEGYSVSREKKERFSLILESASTNQTSMYLCASSSSSGPRPEQYFGPGTRLTVT.

This chain's CDR3 is CASSQTGGDPYGYTF. In DNA form, the CDR3 reads TGCGCCAGCAGCCAAACAGGGGGTGACCCTTATGGCTACACCTTC. The V gene is TRBV5-1, the J gene TRBJ1-2, with TRBD1 identical over 8 bases. The CDR3 is made up of 15 amino acids. Germline V gives CDR1 SGHRS, CDR2 YFSETQ. With 4 bases clipped from V and 5 bases from J, the junction kept 10 bases outside the gene matches.

J is TRBJ1-1 and V is TRBV5-1, with 8 positions matching TRBD1. The CDR3 extends over 14 amino acids. After removal of 7 bases from V and 1 base from J, the junction contained 6 bases not matched to a gene. From germline, CDR1 is SGHRS and CDR2 YFSETQ. The CDR3 DNA reads as TGCGCCAGCGGGGACAGGACAAGGAACACTGAAGCTTTCTTT. Translating it yields CASGDRTRNTEAFF. Filled out from reference TRBV5-1 and TRBJ1-1, the complete variable domain reads KAGVTQTPRYLIKTRGQQVTLSCSPISGHRSVSWYQQTPGQGLQFLFEYFSETQRNKGNFPGRFSGRQFSNSRSEMNVSTLELGDSALYLCASGDRTRNTEAFFGQGTRLTVV.

The chain recombines TRBV10-3 with TRBJ1-4, with D possibly TRBD1 on 6 matching bases. Trimming took 7 bases from V and 4 from J, leaving 13 bases between them. This CDR3 has 14 residues. CDR1 ENHRY and CDR2 SYGVKD come from the germline V gene. CDR3 nucleotides: TGTGCCATCAAGGGGGATGGGGGTAATGAAAAACTGTTTTTT. This encodes CAIKGDGGNEKLFF.

The V gene is TRBV9, the J gene TRBJ1-5; TRBD1 matches at 10 bases. Per the germline V gene, CDR1 is SGDLS and CDR2 is YYNGEE. This CDR3 is 17 amino acids long. V lost 3 bases and J lost 0; bases outside the gene matches: 6. The CDR3 loop reads CASSASDRGYSNQPQHF. In DNA, the CDR3 is TGTGCCAGCAGCGCCTCGGACAGGGGGTATAGCAATCAGCCCCAGCATTTT.

The chain links TRBV4-1 to TRBJ2-5; 7 nucleotides line up with TRBD2. Germline V lookup: CDR1 MGHRA, CDR2 YSYEKL. The CDR3 has 16 amino acids. With V trimmed by 5 bases and J by 4 bases, 13 bases remained unmatched. The CDR3 spells CASSSGDLRTGETQYF. The CDR3 region has the DNA TGCGCCAGCAGCAGCGGGGACCTTCGCACCGGAGAGACCCAGTACTTC.

The rearrangement uses TRBV3-1 (or the pseudogene TRBV3-2) and TRBJ1-2, with TRBD1 matching over 9 bases. This CDR3 comprises 14 residues. The V segment lost 3 bases and the J segment 4 bases; nucleotides outside the gene matches: 3. Germline V CDR1 and CDR2: LGHDT, YNNKEL (reference sequence). CDR3 region: CASSHTGQGYGYTF. The DNA for the CDR3 is TGTGCCAGCAGCCACACGGGACAGGGCTATGGCTACACCTTC.

The V and J genes are TRBV28 and TRBJ1-3; D is undetermined. This CDR3 spans 12 amino acids. Germline CDR1 is MDHEN and CDR2 is SYDVKM. Trimming pared 2 bases from V and 9 bases from J, leaving 8 bases between. The CDR3 protein is CASSLEGTTIYF. Written as DNA, the CDR3 is TGTGCCAGCAGTTTAGAGGGCACCACCATATATTTT.

The chain uses TRBV2 and TRBJ2-1; D remains unclear. Per germline, CDR1 SNHLY and CDR2 FYNNEI. Trimming left V 6 bases short and J 10 bases short, with 13 bases between. The CDR3 is 12 residues long. As DNA, the CDR3 is TGTGCCAGCAGCCGACCTAGAGACGAGCAGTTCTTC. As protein: CASSRPRDEQFF.

This clone has just one count. V and J are TRBV11-2 and TRBJ2-1; the match to TRBD2 covers 7 bases. The CDR3 has 18 residues. V gave up 1 base and J gave up 4 bases; unmatched junction bases: 13. Germline V gene lookup returns CDR1 SGHAT and CDR2 FQNNGV. The CDR3 nucleotides are TGTGCCAGCAGCTTAGCGTATTTCGGCGGGAGAGTTTACAATGAGCAGTTCTTC. It encodes CASSLAYFGGRVYNEQFF.

CDR3 nucleotide sequence: TGTGCCAGCAGCCAATGGGCTTACTCCTATAATTCACCCCTCCACTTT. It yields the protein CASSQWAYSYNSPLHF. This chain links TRBV14 with TRBJ1-6; D remains ambiguous. V dropped 2 bases and J dropped 0 bases, with 8 bases sitting between them. This CDR3 is built from 16 residues. The germline CDR1 and CDR2 sequences are SGHDN and FVKESK.

This chain connects TRBV27 to TRBJ2-2; 7 bases line up with TRBD2. The CDR3 covers 19 residues. Germline CDR1 is MNHEY and CDR2 is SMNVEV (reference sequence). The V segment lost 6 bases and the J segment 2 bases; nucleotides outside the gene matches: 18. CDR3 sequence (DNA): TGTGCCAGCAGCTATACGGGGGGTTATTCGGGGTCTAACACCGGGGAGCTGTTTTTT. It codes for CASSYTGGYSGSNTGELFF.

The V call is TRBV5-5, the J call TRBJ1-5, with 8 bases fitting TRBD1. CDR3 length equals 15 residues. With V trimmed by 5 bases and J by 1 base, 5 bases remained unmatched. The germline gives CDR1 SGHKS, CDR2 YYEKEE (reference sequence). The CDR3 region has the DNA TGTGCCAGCAGTTCCGGGACAGGAAGCAATCAGCCCCAGCATTTT. Protein product: CASSSGTGSNQPQHF.

The CDR3 sequence: CASSRWDSENQPQHF. The CDR3 nucleotides are TGTGCCAGCAGCAGATGGGACAGCGAAAATCAGCCCCAGCATTTT. V is TRBV7-9 and J is TRBJ1-5, with TRBD1 matching 7 bases. Per germline, CDR1 SEHNR and CDR2 FQNEAQ (reference sequence). V shed 5 bases and J 4 bases; nucleotides not matched to a gene: 8. This CDR3 is 15 amino acids long.